Listed here are 13 T cell receptor beta chains from one sample, sequenced in a study of T cells after yellow fever vaccination. In TCRdb, the 5' RACE reads were re-called with MiXCR into one record per CDR3 protein. The sample has 250,000 or so distinct CDR3 sequences, roughly 6.2% seen once. Sequenced here: CD4+ T cells sorted from PBMCs, sampled on the day of the yellow fever booster vaccination. The receptors shown here come from a man aged 25 to 40 who received the YFV17D yellow fever vaccine.

This clonotype has just a few counts. This chain links TRBV7-9 with TRBJ1-1; weak D call: TRBD1 (5 bases). CDR3 size: 14 residues. V lost 3 bases, J lost 2 bases, and 10 bases lay in between. The germline V gene has CDR1 SEHNR and CDR2 FQNEAQ (reference sequence). The CDR3 sequence: CASSFGTRNTEAFF. In nucleotides, the CDR3 is TGTGCCAGCAGCTTCGGGACGCGAAACACTGAAGCTTTCTTT. Using reference TRBV7-9 and TRBJ1-1 for the parts outside the CDR3, the full variable domain is DTGVSQNPRHKITKRGQNVTFRCDPISEHNRLYWYRQTLGQGPEFLTYFQNEAQLEKSRLLSDRFSAERPKGSFSTLEIQRTEQGDSAMYLCASSFGTRNTEAFFGQGTRLTVV.

This clonotype has more than one count but fewer than ten. The chain carries TRBV10-3 and TRBJ2-7; D gene ambiguous. CDR1 ENHRY and CDR2 SYGVKD come from the germline V gene. The CDR3 spans 15 residues. Trimming stripped 2 bases from V and 0 bases from J, with 11 bases between. As DNA, the CDR3 is TGTGCCATCAGTGAGGAAACGAAGTACTCCTACGAGCAGTACTTC. As protein: CAISEETKYSYEQYF.

This clonotype was found a few times. The chain has TRBV6-4 and TRBJ2-1, with 9 nucleotides matching TRBD2. Germline V CDR1 and CDR2: MRHNA, SNTAGT. The CDR3 has 16 residues. V gave up 3 bases and J gave up 2 bases; unmatched junction bases: 5. This CDR3 is CASSELGGRAYNEQFF. As DNA, the CDR3 is TGTGCCAGCAGTGAGTTGGGCGGGAGGGCCTACAATGAGCAGTTCTTC.

This clonotype was found many times. The genes are TRBV5-1 and TRBJ1-1, with 9 bases that match TRBD1. Germline V gene sequence: CDR1 SGHRS, CDR2 YFSETQ. This CDR3 is 14 amino acids long. The V and J ends lost 2 bases and 7 bases, in that order; junction bases with no gene match: 6. CDR3 region: CASSLTGGRGEAFF. The CDR3 DNA reads as TGCGCCAGCAGCTTAACAGGGGGCCGGGGTGAAGCTTTCTTT.

This clonotype showed up many times. The chain recombines TRBV5-1 with TRBJ2-7; TRBD2 aligns across 8 bases. V was clipped by 7 bases and J by 6 bases; unmatched bases: 9. The CDR3 contains 13 residues. Looked up from germline, CDR1 is SGHRS and CDR2 is YFSETQ. For the CDR3, the DNA is TGCGCCAGCGGTCTCGGGACTAGAGGCGAGCAGTACTTC. Its translation: CASGLGTRGEQYF.

There are many counts of this clonotype. The chain carries TRBV5-1 and TRBJ2-2, with D perhaps given as TRBD1 or TRBD2 (5 bases each). The CDR3 is 14 amino acids. Germline V gene sequence: CDR1 SGHRS, CDR2 YFSETQ. Trimming removed 1 base from V and 8 bases from J, with 12 bases in between. The DNA for the CDR3 is TGCGCCAGCAGCTTGATCGGGGCCTCGGGGGAGCTGTTTTTT. Its protein product is CASSLIGASGELFF.

This clonotype was recorded many times. This chain connects TRBV5-6 to TRBJ2-3; maybe TRBD1 (5 bases). The CDR3 consists of 14 residues. In germline, CDR1 is SGHDT, CDR2 YYEEEE. Trimming left V 3 bases short and J 2 bases short, with 10 bases between. CDR3 loop: CASSSTGSTDTQYF. CDR3 coding DNA: TGTGCCAGCAGCTCAACAGGATCCACAGATACGCAGTATTTT.

The DNA for the CDR3 is TGTGCCAGCAGTCGGACAGGGACAAGTGAAAAACTGTTTTTT. It specifies CASSRTGTSEKLFF. The genes are TRBV12-3 or TRBV12-4 and TRBJ1-4, with 8 bases fitting TRBD1. The CDR3 is 14 amino acids. The V and J ends lost 5 bases and 7 bases, in that order; junction bases with no gene match: 6.

The chain carries TRBV27 and TRBJ2-5; D is unresolved. V was trimmed by 3 bases and J by 5 bases, leaving 19 bases between them. This CDR3 contains 16 residues. Germline V CDR1 and CDR2: MNHEY, SMNVEV (reference sequence). CDR3 region: CASSFVGSASWETQYF. The CDR3 DNA sequence: TGTGCCAGCAGTTTTGTTGGCAGTGCCTCTTGGGAGACCCAGTACTTC.

This clonotype was counted many times. The chain recombines TRBV6-5 with TRBJ2-7; 9 bases are a match to TRBD2. From germline, CDR1 is MNHEY and CDR2 SVGAGI. The V gene end was trimmed by 5 bases and the J gene end by 2 bases; junction bases not matched to a gene: 16. The CDR3 runs to 18 residues. CDR3 sequence: CASSQSTGTSLYAYEQYF. CDR3 DNA sequence: TGTGCCAGCAGTCAATCGACCGGGACTAGCCTCTATGCCTACGAGCAGTACTTC.

This clonotype has just a few counts. This sequence joins TRBV7-9 and TRBJ2-7, with 12 positions matching TRBD2. CDR1 and CDR2 (germline): SEHNR, FQNEAQ (reference sequence). J was trimmed by 6 bases and V by 8 bases; bases with no gene match: 8. This CDR3 has 14 residues. The CDR3 here is CASGLAGGPFEQYF. CDR3 nucleotide sequence: TGTGCCAGCGGCCTAGCGGGAGGGCCGTTCGAGCAGTACTTC.

This clonotype has just a few counts. The CDR3 is CASSFPAGVGKETQYF. Written as DNA, the CDR3 is TGTGCCAGCAGCTTCCCAGCGGGGGTAGGAAAAGAGACCCAGTACTTC. This sequence joins TRBV5-4 and TRBJ2-5, with 8 bases identical to TRBD2. After removal of 2 bases from V and 3 bases from J, the junction contained 9 bases not matched to a gene. Germline lookup yields CDR1 SGHNT and CDR2 YYREEE (reference sequence). The CDR3 totals 16 residues. Combining the CDR3 with reference TRBV5-4 and TRBJ2-5 gives the whole variable domain ETGVTQSPTHLIKTRGQQVTLRCSSQSGHNTVSWYQQALGQGPQFIFQYYREEENGRGNFPPRFSGLQFPNYSSELNVNALELDDSALYLCASSFPAGVGKETQYFGPGTRLLVL.

There are a few counts of this clonotype. The V call is TRBV5-1, the J call TRBJ2-7, with D unclear. The CDR3 sequence is 15 residues long. Trimming pared 6 bases from V and 0 bases from J, leaving 16 bases between. CDR1 and CDR2 from the germline V gene are SGHRS and YFSETQ. The CDR3, as DNA: TGCGCCAGCAACTCAGAACCCCTAACCTCCTACGAGCAGTACTTC. The encoded protein is CASNSEPLTSYEQYF.